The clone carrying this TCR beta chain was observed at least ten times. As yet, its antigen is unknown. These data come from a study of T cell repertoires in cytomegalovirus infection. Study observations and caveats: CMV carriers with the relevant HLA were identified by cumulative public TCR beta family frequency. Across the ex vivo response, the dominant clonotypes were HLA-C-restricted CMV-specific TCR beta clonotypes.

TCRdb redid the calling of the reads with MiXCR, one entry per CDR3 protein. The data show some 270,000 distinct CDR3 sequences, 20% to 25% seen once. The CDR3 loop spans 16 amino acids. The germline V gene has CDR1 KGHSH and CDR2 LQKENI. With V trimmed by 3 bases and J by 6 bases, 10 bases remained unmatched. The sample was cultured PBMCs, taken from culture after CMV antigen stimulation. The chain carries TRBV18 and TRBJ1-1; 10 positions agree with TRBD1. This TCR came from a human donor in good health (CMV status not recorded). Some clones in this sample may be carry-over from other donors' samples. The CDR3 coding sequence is TGTGCCAGCTCACCTCTTAGGGACAGGGGTTTGGCTGAAGCTTTCTTT. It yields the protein CASSPLRDRGLAEAFF.